The TCR beta chain under discussion was sequenced for a study of shared clonotypes between healthy human individuals. Unsorted PBMC replicate PCRs drew on roughly 300 ng DNA, representing some 32,000 T cell genomes. The protocol was immunoSEQ multiplex PCR, while the TCRdb copy is restricted to in-frame clones and leaves out a portion. Of fewer than 550,000 clones in the sample, 75% to 80% were seen once. The CDR3 covers 15 residues. Germline CDR1 reads SGHTA; CDR2 reads FQGTGA. Trimming removed 1 base at V and 3 bases at J, with 10 bases between. J is TRBJ2-1 and V is TRBV7-3, with D maybe TRBD2 (5 bases). Sequencing input: PBMCs. The receptor's source is a woman between 35 and 50 years old in good health. Some clones in this sample may be carry-over from other donors' samples. The CDR3 region is CASSLNVGVYNEQFF. CDR3 in DNA: TGTGCCAGCAGCTTAAATGTGGGAGTCTACAATGAGCAGTTCTTC.